The present T cell receptor beta chain was sequenced within a study of CD8+ T cells in alopecia areata. Treatment: oral pan-JAK inhibitor, 5-10 mg twice daily. Researchers gathered lesional scalp punch biopsies and peripheral blood from patients with alopecia areata. Extraction and reverse transcription of RNA yielded cDNA as the sequencing template. Clones were read by immunoSEQ multiplex PCR, and TCRdb kept only the in-frame ones, dropping some. Seen here are around 12,000 clones, approximately 67% observed once, and the top ten hold over 7%. V trimming: 3 bases; J trimming: 0 bases; junction bases outside the gene matches: 11. The germline CDR1 and CDR2 sequences are SGHNT and YENEEA. There are 19 residues in the CDR3.

The V and J genes are TRBV11-3 and TRBJ2-7; 13 nucleotides agree with TRBD2. This TCR came from a human donor with alopecia areata. The specimen was skin, collected at week 4, from a patient treated with tofacitinib. The CDR3 nucleotides read TGTGCCAGCAGCTTCCCTTGGGGGACTAGCGGGGCAAGCTCCTACGAGCAGTACTTC. This translates into CASSFPWGTSGASSYEQYF.